One and the same sample provided the 8 T cell receptor beta chains below, sequenced in a study of T cells in Graves' hyperthyroidism and ophthalmopathy. Amplification of TCR beta CDR3 regions was performed using RNA transcripts as template. HTBI primers drove first-round RT-PCR of the TCR CDR3. TCRdb called the multiplex PCR reads again in MiXCR, with one record for every CDR3 protein. The sample lists approximately 620,000 distinct CDR3 sequences; more than 11% were seen once. Sequencing was done on a sample of blood. These receptors were taken from a young woman with Graves' hyperthyroidism that later progressed to Graves' ophthalmopathy.

This rearrangement joins TRBV2 to TRBJ1-4; TRBD1 matches 7 bases. The V segment lost 5 bases and the J segment 2 bases; nucleotides outside the gene matches: 5. CDR3 size: 15 residues. Germline-derived CDR1 and CDR2 are SNHLY and FYNNEI. The CDR3 DNA reads as TGTGCCAGCAGTTCACCACAGGGGACTAATGAAAAACTGTTTTTT. This encodes CASSSPQGTNEKLFF.

This clonotype was found once. Given a much more abundant clone one base away, this may be a read error. The V gene is TRBV18, the J gene TRBJ2-7; D is ambiguous. Gene TRBJ2-1 matches the end of the DNA better, so the J call may be wrong. The germline CDR1 and CDR2 sequences are KGHSH and LQKENI. The CDR3 consists of 15 residues. In nucleotides, the CDR3 is TGTGCCAGCTCACCTACCTACGAGGCCCCCTACGAGCAGTTCTTC. Its translation: CASSPTYEAPYEQFF.

Written as DNA, the CDR3 is TGCAGTGCTAGAGGCGGGGAAGGCCCACAAGAGACCCAGTACTTC. As protein: CSARGGEGPQETQYF. The chain links TRBV20-1 to TRBJ2-5; a weak D match, TRBD2 (6 bases). Trimming removed 1 base at V and 2 bases at J, with 14 bases between. This CDR3 contains 15 residues. From germline, CDR1 is DFQATT and CDR2 SNEGSKA (reference sequence).

V usage is TRBV10-3 and J usage is TRBJ1-1; D gene ambiguous. The V end lost 5 bases, the J end lost 1 base, and 5 bases lay between the germline ends. CDR1 is ENHRY, CDR2 SYGVKD, per germline. This CDR3 has 12 residues. The CDR3: CAISTGNTEAFF. The CDR3 nucleotides are TGTGCCATCAGTACGGGGAACACTGAAGCTTTCTTT.

At least ten counts were recorded for this clonotype. The chain couples TRBV7-8 to TRBJ2-2; D remains ambiguous. The CDR3 extends over 15 amino acids. Trimming removed 1 base at V and 6 bases at J, with 12 bases between. Germline CDR1 reads SGHVS; CDR2 reads FQNEAQ. DNA of the CDR3: TGTGCCAGCAGCTTAGATGGGGTCCTAGCCGGGGAGCTGTTTTTT. It translates to CASSLDGVLAGELFF. Supplemented by reference TRBV7-8 and TRBJ2-2, the full variable domain reads GAGVSQSPRYKVAKRGQDVALRCDPISGHVSLFWYQQALGQGPEFLTYFQNEAQLDKSGLPSDRFFAERPEGSVSTLKIQRTQQEDSAVYLCASSLDGVLAGELFFGEGSRLTVL.

The chain couples TRBV25-1 to TRBJ2-2, with TRBD2 matching over 8 bases. CDR1 and CDR2 from the germline V gene are MGHDK and SYGVNS. Losses at the gene ends were 6 bases for V and 4 bases for J; bases not matched to a gene: 7. CDR3 size: 15 residues. This CDR3 is CASSLAGLSTGELFF. CDR3 DNA sequence: TGTGCCAGCAGCTTAGCGGGGTTATCCACCGGGGAGCTGTTTTTT. The full variable domain, in which reference TRBV25-1 and TRBJ2-2 provide the parts outside the CDR3, is EADIYQTPRYLVIGTGKKITLECSQTMGHDKMYWYQQDPGMELHLIHYSYGVNSTEKGDLSSESTVSRIRTEHFPLTLESARPSHTSQYLCASSLAGLSTGELFFGEGSRLTVL.

In its sample, this clonotype was seen many times. The V call is TRBV6-1, the J call TRBJ1-1; 9 bases match TRBD1. CDR1 and CDR2 from the germline V gene are MNHNS and SASEGT. The CDR3 consists of 14 residues. J was trimmed by 3 bases and V by 4 bases; bases with no gene match: 3. The CDR3 bases are TGTGCCAGCAGTGTACAGGGGGCGCACACTGAAGCTTTCTTT. Amino acids: CASSVQGAHTEAFF.

Comments on this clonotype: A much larger clonotype is one base distant, so this may be a read error. In DNA, the CDR3 is TGCGCCAGCAGCTTGGATGGGGGAGGCAATCAGCTCCAGCATTTT. Translated, it gives CASSLDGGGNQLQHF. The rearrangement uses TRBV5-1 and TRBJ1-5; maybe TRBD1 (5 bases). Germline loops: CDR1 SGHRS, CDR2 YFSETQ. The CDR3 length is 15 residues.